A selection of T cell receptor beta chains follows, all from one sample in a study of regulatory T cells in long-lasting Graves disease. MiXCR, applied by TCRdb to the multiplex PCR reads, yields one record per CDR3 protein. The sample lists some 440,000 distinct CDR3 sequences; less than 25% were seen once. The material sequenced was peripheral blood mononuclear cells (PBMCs), taken when the disease was refractory, from a patient treated with antithyroid drugs. Every receptor here comes from a female donor with Graves disease. Both conserved end residues are part of each CDR3. D genes are given only for firm matches. Size values are once, few and many counts, or a class for expanded clones, and some rows have none.

>.|many|TRBJ2-5|TRBV11-2
TGTGCCAGCAGCTTCTCTGCGACAGTACAAGAGACCCAGTACTTC
CASSFSATVQETQYF
>.|few|TRBJ2-2|TRBV19
TGTGCCAGTAGTATATCGGGGAGCGGGGAGCTGTTTTTT
CASSISGSGELFF
>.|many|TRBJ1-4|TRBV28
TGTGCCAGCAGGTCAGGAGGGGTCGTTAATGAAAAACTGTTTTTT
CASRSGGVVNEKLFF
>.|.|TRBJ2-7|TRBV4-1
TGCGCCAGCAGCCGTCAGCCGGGAGAAAGCACCGACGAGCAGTACTTC
CASSRQPGESTDEQYF
>.|.|TRBJ1-2|TRBV6-1
TGTGCCAGCAGCAACTCCAGGGTTTATGGCTACACCTTC
CASSNSRVYGYTF
>.|.|TRBJ2-1|TRBV6-5
TGTGCCAGCAGTTACTCGGGACCTTGGAATGAGCAGTTCTTC
CASSYSGPWNEQFF
>.|many|TRBJ2-7|TRBV2
TGTGCCAGCACAAGGTCAGGCTTTTCCTACGAGCAGTACTTC
CASTRSGFSYEQYF
>TRBD1|many|TRBJ1-4|TRBV20-1
TGCAGTGCTGGCTCGGACAGGGCCCCCCCTGCAACTAATGAAAAACTGTTTTTT
CSAGSDRAPPATNEKLFF
>.|.|TRBJ2-1|TRBV13
TGTGCCAGCACCCCCCCCCGGGAGTTCTCCTACAATGAGCAGTTCTTC
CASTPPREFSYNEQFF
>.|.|TRBJ2-7|TRBV3-1
TGTGCCAGCAGCCCCCCCCCGGAAGAGCAGTACTTC
CASSPPPEEQYF
>TRBD1|.|TRBJ2-1|TRBV7-2
TGTGCCACCAGCAGGGGGAACAATGAGCAGTTCTTC
CATSRGNNEQFF
>.|many|TRBJ1-4|TRBV7-2
TGTGCCAGCAGCTTAGGGGGAGGGACGAATGAAAAACTGTTTTTT
CASSLGGGTNEKLFF
>.|many|TRBJ1-2|TRBV10-2
TGCGCCAGCGACCCTTCAGGGTACTATGGCTACACCTTC
CASDPSGYYGYTF
>.|few|TRBJ2-7|TRBV7-9
TGTGCCAGCAGTTCCCCGGGACCGGGCGACGAGCAGTACTTC
CASSSPGPGDEQYF